These 14 T cell receptor beta chains originate from one sample sequenced in a study of cytomegalovirus exposure and HLA in healthy donors. PCR was performed using 60 Vbeta and 13 Jbeta primers. Using immunoSEQ multiplex PCR, the repertoire was profiled, and TCRdb retains in-frame clones only, with some absent. This sample has 95,000 to 110,000 clones; 74% occur once, and the top ten carry around 15%. Sequences were obtained from PBMCs. Receptor source: a woman aged 40 to 49 in good health and CMV-seropositive.

The J gene is TRBJ2-3, the V gene TRBV5-5; 7 positions agree with TRBD2. The CDR3 sequence is 13 residues long. Trimming took 6 bases from V and 5 from J; bases not matched to a gene: 6. Germline V gives CDR1 SGHKS, CDR2 YYEKEE (reference sequence). CDR3 sequence (DNA): TGTGCCAGCAACCGGGACTACAGAGATACGCAGTATTTT. Its translation is CASNRDYRDTQYF.

J is TRBJ2-3 and V is TRBV4-3, with a possible D match to TRBD2 (6 bases). The V gene lost 0 bases and the J gene lost 2 bases, with 12 bases spanning the gap. The CDR3 is 16 amino acids. Germline V gives CDR1 LGHNA, CDR2 YSLEER. CDR3 in amino acids: CASSQEAGPFTDTQYF. In DNA form, the CDR3 reads TGCGCCAGCAGCCAAGAGGCGGGGCCCTTCACAGATACGCAGTATTTT.

V gene TRBV27 combines with J gene TRBJ2-2; D is unclear. The length of the CDR3 is 13 residues. Germline V lookup: CDR1 MNHEY, CDR2 SMNVEV (reference sequence). Trimming took off 4 bases at V and 1 base at J, with 4 bases between the two ends. As DNA, the CDR3 is TGTGCCAGCAGTTCATGGAACACCGGGGAGCTGTTTTTT. Its protein product is CASSSWNTGELFF.

This clone appeared a few times. The chain employs TRBV29-1 and TRBJ1-5, with a tentative D call TRBD1 (5 bases). This CDR3 comprises 12 residues. CDR1 is SQVTM and CDR2 is ANQGSEA in the germline V gene. V was pared by 4 bases and J by 6 bases, with 10 bases between. CDR3 sequence reads: CSVGGEGQPQHF. DNA for the CDR3: TGCAGCGTTGGGGGGGAGGGTCAGCCCCAGCATTTT. The variable domain in full, with the rest retrieved from reference TRBV29-1 and TRBJ1-5, is SAVISQKPSRDICQRGTSLTIQCQVDSQVTMMFWYRQQPGQSLTLIATANQGSEATYESGFVIDKFPISRPNLTFSTLTVSNMSPEDSSIYLCSVGGEGQPQHFGDGTRLSIL.

J is TRBJ2-5 and V is TRBV7-2; 7 nucleotides align to TRBD1. The V gene end was trimmed by 3 bases and the J gene end by 5 bases; junction bases not matched to a gene: 6. The CDR3 runs to 14 residues. In germline, CDR1 is SGHTA, CDR2 FQGNSA. CDR3 coding DNA: TGTGCCAGCAGCTTTCCGGGACAGAAGGAGACCCAGTACTTC. Its protein product is CASSFPGQKETQYF.

As concerns this clone: Other DNA sequences of this sample code for an identical CDR3. The V and J genes are TRBV15 and TRBJ1-4; no definite D call. CDR1 and CDR2 (germline): LNHNV, YYDKDF (reference sequence). The CDR3 is 16 residues long. Trimming cost V 1 base and J 1 base, with 10 bases left between them. CDR3 in amino acids: CATSRARVVTNEKLFF. CDR3 bases: TGTGCCACCAGCAGAGCGCGAGTAGTAACTAATGAAAAACTGTTTTTT. Full variable domain (missing parts from reference TRBV15 and TRBJ1-4): DAMVIQNPRYQVTQFGKPVTLSCSQTLNHNVMYWYQQKSSQAPKLLFHYYDKDFNNEADTPDNFQSRRPNTSFCFLDIRSPGLGDTAMYLCATSRARVVTNEKLFFGSGTQLSVL.

In this sample, this clone turned up a few times. V gene TRBV9 combines with J gene TRBJ2-2, with 11 bases identical to TRBD2. The V and J ends lost 2 bases and 7 bases, in that order; junction bases with no gene match: 10. CDR1 is SGDLS and CDR2 is YYNGEE in the germline V gene. The CDR3 runs 17 residues. Written as DNA, the CDR3 is TGTGCCAGCAGCGTCCACATAGCGGGGGGGGTGATCGGGGAGCTGTTTTTT. This sequence encodes CASSVHIAGGVIGELFF.

DNA of the CDR3: TGTGCCAGCAGCTTGCCTTCTGGAGGGCGCTCAAGGAACACCATATATTTT. Translation: CASSLPSGGRSRNTIYF. The gene calls are TRBV5-6 and TRBJ1-3; D unresolved. The V gene lost 1 base and the J gene lost 7 bases, with 21 bases spanning the gap. Germline values: CDR1 SGHDT, CDR2 YYEEEE. The CDR3 is 17 amino acids.

As to this clone: Other DNA sequences of this sample code for an identical CDR3. The chain uses TRBV18 and TRBJ1-1; D uncertain. The CDR3 spans 13 residues. Looked up from germline, CDR1 is KGHSH and CDR2 is LQKENI. The germline V and J ends were trimmed by 2 bases and 3 bases, with 7 bases remaining between them. The CDR3, as DNA: TGTGCCAGCTCACCAAGACAAGACACTGAAGCTTTCTTT. It yields the protein CASSPRQDTEAFF.

This clone was seen once. CDR3 in amino acids: CASSLTGQGSYEQYF. In nucleotides, the CDR3 is TGTGCCAGCAGTCTTACGGGACAGGGATCCTACGAGCAGTACTTC. The rearrangement joins TRBV6-5 to TRBJ2-7; 9 nucleotides match TRBD1. Per the germline V gene, CDR1 is MNHEY and CDR2 is SVGAGI. This CDR3 spans 15 amino acids. J gave up 1 base and V 5 bases, and 6 bases lay outside the gene matches.

The genes are TRBV7-2 and TRBJ1-5; 7 bases are shared with TRBD1. Germline-derived CDR1 and CDR2 are SGHTA and FQGNSA. With 6 bases clipped from V and 2 bases from J, the junction kept 1 base outside the gene matches. The CDR3 is made up of 13 amino acids. DNA of the CDR3: TGTGCCAGCAGTGGGACAGGCAATCAGCCCCAGCATTTT. It is translated as CASSGTGNQPQHF.

V and J are TRBV28 and TRBJ1-4; D gene uncertain. Germline V CDR1 and CDR2: MDHEN, SYDVKM. The CDR3 is 11 amino acids. The germline V and J ends were trimmed by 2 bases and 10 bases, with 5 bases remaining between them. The CDR3 sequence: CASSLGLKLFF. The CDR3 region has the DNA TGTGCCAGCAGTTTAGGCCTAAAACTGTTTTTT.

The gene calls are TRBV10-2 and TRBJ2-2; TRBD1 is a possible D gene (5 bases). CDR1 and CDR2 from the germline V gene are WSHSY and SAAADI. V was trimmed by 3 bases and J by 0 bases, leaving 11 bases between them. The CDR3 has 16 amino acids. The CDR3 DNA follows: TGCGCCAGCAGTGATTTCACAGGCGCGAACACCGGGGAGCTGTTTTTT. As protein: CASSDFTGANTGELFF.

The table lists this clone with a few counts. Other DNA sequences from this sample encode an identical CDR3 as well. The J gene is TRBJ1-4, the V gene TRBV6-5, with 11 bases identical to TRBD1. Trimming cost V 2 bases and J 7 bases; bases outside gene matches: 3. The germline V gene has CDR1 MNHEY and CDR2 SVGAGI. This CDR3 is 15 amino acids long. The CDR3 DNA sequence: TGTGCCAGCAGTTACGGGACAGGGGGAAGTGAAAAACTGTTTTTT. It specifies CASSYGTGGSEKLFF.